In its sample, the clone carrying this T cell receptor (beta chain) was seen a few times. Its antigen is not known. These data are taken from a study of memory CD4+ T cells and cytomegalovirus serostatus. Whole-study context: Healthy Belgian adult donors included several CMV-positive and fewer than 25 CMV-negative people. Study observations and caveats: Of 150 to 200 reported CMV TCRbeta sequences, under 70 were found in memory CD4+ repertoires.

Single viable CD3+CD4+CD8-CD45RO+ cells were sorted as the memory CD4+ T cells. CMV serostatus came from serum IgG against pp150, pp28, p38, p52. V shed 0 bases and J shed 4 bases, with 13 bases lying between them. Germline lookup yields CDR1 MGHRA and CDR2 YSYEKL. The CDR3 is made up of 15 amino acids. The assay was immunoSEQ multiplex PCR, and TCRdb's table has in-frame clones only and misses some. The data contain approximately 45,000 clones, over 60% of them singletons. The rearrangement links TRBV4-1 to TRBJ2-7; perhaps TRBD1 as D (6 bases). Sequenced: memory CD4+ T cells from blood. The clonotype was recovered from an adult in good health and CMV-seronegative. CDR3 nucleotides: TGCGCCAGCAGCCAAGACCCGGGACAATTGTACGAGCAGTACTTC. This gives the protein CASSQDPGQLYEQYF.